The text below deals with one T cell receptor (beta chain). Since all of the isolated RNA was reverse transcribed, expressed TCRB transcripts were what got sequenced. Clones were sequenced by immunoSEQ multiplex PCR, and TCRdb holds only the in-frame ones, with some missing. This table has 860,000 or so clones, under 20% appearing once. Blood was collected once per donor into heparin, averaging around 120 mL. Over 95% purity was reached by all sorted populations. The data were taken from a study of beta chain features in type 1 diabetes. V was shortened by 7 bases and J by 5 bases, with 14 bases between the two germline ends. Germline V gene data show CDR1 as SQVTM and CDR2 as ANQGSEA. This CDR3 has 12 residues.

V is TRBV29-1 and J is TRBJ1-1, with D perhaps matching TRBD1 (6 bases). The sample consisted of naive CD4+ T cells from blood. This receptor was taken from a woman between 18 and 29 years old in good health. CDR3: CSGGGFVTEAFF. In DNA form, the CDR3 reads TGCAGCGGGGGGGGCTTTGTGACTGAAGCTTTCTTT.